This section outlines one T cell receptor (beta chain) sequence together with its context. This clonotype has just a few counts. It lacks a known antigen. Within one base of it there is no much larger clone, and no base qualities were kept. Only healthy Caucasian donors were included. Three pairs of female monozygotic twins, all aged 18 to 29 years, made up the twin cohort. Positive isolation kits from Invitrogen were used to isolate the CD4+ and CD8+ T cell populations. The data stem from a study of identical twins (dated by TCRdb to 2015 to 2016). For the study in its entirety: To test whether fetal clonotypes persist, this study deep-sequenced TCR alpha and beta repertoires from monozygotic twins, from unrelated adults of various ages, and from cord blood. Replicate twin experiments were performed at different times using different library preparation protocols to rule out contamination.

Broader findings and caveats from the paper: A weaker excess of twin sharing was found in beta out-of-frame sequences because the signal-to-noise ratio was lowered by fewer shared sequences. In monozygotic twins, recombination models systematically underestimated out-of-frame TCR alpha sharing, but the models matched the sharing seen between unrelated individuals. Because the same donors could not be followed over many years, the conclusions depended on cross-sectional statistical analysis. Fewer insertions were carried by abundant cord blood beta clonotypes; a weaker similar trend was observed in young adult naive repertoires, while no such trend was observed in memory repertoires. Compared with coincidental sharing between unrelated individuals, an excess of low generation-probability sequences was observed among out-of-frame TCR alpha sequences shared between twins. Invariant T cells such as MAIT and iNKT could partly confound zero-insertion analyses, although diverse VJ usage argued against such confounding for most clonotypes.

Library prep was done by 5' RACE. Sequenced using an Illumina HiSeq 2000. Template switching added a universal primer binding site, and the final cDNA carried a unique molecular identifier that allowed TCR cDNA molecules to be counted accurately. Specific primers in the conserved constant-segment region were used to synthesize first-strand cDNA for the TCR alpha and beta chains. Each cDNA library was double barcoded, with a SMART-Mk sample barcode plus Illumina barcodes, to control for contamination. TruSeq adapter sequences along with Illumina sample barcodes were introduced in two successive PCR steps. The Illumina HiSeq platform was used with custom primers to sequence TCR alpha and beta cDNA libraries. Per the original workflow: Raw reads were processed with MiGEC to extract unique molecular identifiers, and MiXCR was used to determine CDR3 positions. For each individual, recombination models were inferred using an EM algorithm with the repgenHMM and IGoR tools. The tcR package in R was used for shared clonotype analysis, with sharing normalized by the product of cloneset sizes. To study raw recombination without the effects of thymic and clonal selection, out-of-frame nonproductive sequences were analyzed. Through fastp at Q25 and MiXCR, TCRdb rebuilt clones from the public reads, retaining in-frame beta chains. Every distinct CDR3 protein forms one entry, paired with its most common genes and DNA. The V and J calls reflect TCRdb's pipeline rather than the authors' work. Across this sample there are a few hundred thousand distinct CDR3 sequences, with around 12% seen only once. Roughly 7% of the sample is held by the ten biggest clonotypes.

From its cysteine to its phenylalanine, the CDR3 spans 14 amino acids. Left in the record is the CDR3 DNA by itself, 42 bases read in frame from the first base. V loses 0 bases of germline sequence and J loses 5 bases, and the interval between the two ends is 11 bases. CDR1 and CDR2 (SGDLS, YYNGEE) derive from the germline V gene. This sample was also put to use in a study of yellow fever vaccine responses in identical twins. That second publication adds: The authors reported that the T cell response to vaccination in identical twins appeared partly convergent and partly personalized. Focusing on identical twins, the study followed the T cell clones that responded to the vaccine, and did so with precision.

Here the chain combines TRBV9 and TRBJ1-1; no D gene can be assigned with confidence. The specimen sequenced was CD8+ T cells sorted from blood. The receptor was isolated from a woman between 18 and 29 years old in good health. The nucleotide sequence is given as TGTGCCAGCAGCGTAGAGATGGACGGGACTGAAGCTTTCTTT. This codes for CASSVEMDGTEAFF. The reference TRBV9 and TRBJ1-1 proteins fill in what lies around the CDR3, so the full variable domain reads DSGVTQTPKHLITATGQRVTLRCSPRSGDLSVYWYQQSLDQGLQFLIQYYNGEERAKGNILERFSAQQFPDLHSELNLSSLELGDSALYFCASSVEMDGTEAFFGQGTRLTVV.